The 8 T cell receptor beta chains given below trace back to one sample, sequenced in a study of T cell repertoires in cytomegalovirus infection. One entry per CDR3 protein, called by TCRdb with MiXCR from the reads. This table holds 490,000 or so distinct CDR3 sequences, over 9% found once. Specimen: PBMCs. Receptors originate from a human donor in good health (CMV status not recorded). Some clones in this sample may be carry-over from other donors' samples.

This clonotype was counted many times. This rearrangement joins TRBV7-8 to TRBJ2-2, with a possible D match to TRBD1 (5 bases). This CDR3 region has 16 residues. The V end was cut by 5 bases, the J end by 1 base, with 14 bases between. Germline CDR1 is SGHVS and CDR2 is FQNEAQ. CDR3 nucleotides: TGTGCCAGCAGCCCCTCCAGGGTAGAGAACACCGGGGAGCTGTTTTTT. Amino acids: CASSPSRVENTGELFF.

This clonotype has a count of ten or more. V is TRBV19 and J is TRBJ1-5; D is uncertain. Germline V gene data show CDR1 as LNHDA and CDR2 as SQIVND (reference sequence). This CDR3 is built from 16 residues. The V end lost 7 bases, the J end lost 0 bases, and 16 bases lay between the germline ends. CDR3 amino acids: CASTSIAGTSNQPQHF. The CDR3, as DNA: TGTGCCAGTACTAGTATTGCAGGTACTAGCAATCAGCCCCAGCATTTT.

The chain is built from TRBV19 and TRBJ2-3; 8 nucleotides match TRBD1. The CDR3 consists of 14 residues. V shed 6 bases, J shed 6 bases, and the junction held 8 bases outside the gene matches. Germline-derived CDR1 and CDR2 are LNHDA and SQIVND (reference sequence). The CDR3 here is CASRRGQGGDTQYF. CDR3 sequence (DNA): TGTGCCAGTAGACGCGGACAGGGTGGGGATACGCAGTATTTT.

The chain carries TRBV19 and TRBJ2-4, with a possible D match to TRBD1 (6 bases). Trimming took off 3 bases at V and 0 bases at J, with 18 bases between the two ends. CDR1 is LNHDA and CDR2 is SQIVND in the germline V gene (reference sequence). This CDR3 has 18 residues. Here the CDR3 DNA reads TGTGCCAGTAGTATCCCGGCCGGGACATTCTTAGCCAAAAACATTCAGTACTTC. This sequence encodes CASSIPAGTFLAKNIQYF.

This clonotype occurred many times. The chain combines TRBV11-3 with TRBJ1-1; a possible D gene is TRBD1 (5 bases). V lost 3 bases to trimming and J lost 7 bases, with 9 bases between them. CDR1 and CDR2 from the germline V gene are SGHNT and YENEEA. This CDR3 region has 12 residues. The CDR3 DNA sequence: TGTGCCAGCAGCTTGAACCAGGGTGAAGCTTTCTTT. This encodes CASSLNQGEAFF.

The chain employs TRBV14 and TRBJ2-3; D gene unclear. The ends were cut back, 8 bases at V and 0 bases at J, with 12 bases in the middle. This CDR3 contains 14 residues. CDR1 is SGHDN, CDR2 FVKESK, per germline. CDR3 nucleotides: TGTGCCAGCCGATACAGCGCTAGCACAGATACGCAGTATTTT. Its protein product is CASRYSASTDTQYF. Full variable domain (remainder filled in from reference TRBV14 and TRBJ2-3): EAGVTQFPSHSVIEKGQTVTLRCDPISGHDNLYWYRRVMGKEIKFLLHFVKESKQDESGMPNNRFLAERTGGTYSTLKVQPAELEDSGVYFCASRYSASTDTQYFGPGTRLTVL.

This clonotype came up many times. The DNA for the CDR3 is TGTGCCAGCAGCTTCGACATACAGGGGCAAGAGACCCAGTACTTC. Residues: CASSFDIQGQETQYF. V usage is TRBV7-2 and J usage is TRBJ2-5; 7 bases agree with TRBD1. V gave up 3 bases and J gave up 2 bases; unmatched junction bases: 6. Germline CDR1 is SGHTA and CDR2 is FQGNSA. The CDR3 is 15 amino acids.

This clonotype has ten or more counts. The J gene is TRBJ2-2, the V gene TRBV19; 8 nucleotides match TRBD2. The CDR3 has 15 residues. Germline CDR1 reads LNHDA; CDR2 reads SQIVND (reference sequence). The J segment lost 7 bases and the V segment lost 5 bases, leaving 9 bases of the junction unmatched. CDR3 sequence reads: CASSRAGARSGELFF. The CDR3 DNA reads TGTGCCAGTAGTCGAGCGGGGGCCCGAAGCGGGGAGCTGTTTTTT.